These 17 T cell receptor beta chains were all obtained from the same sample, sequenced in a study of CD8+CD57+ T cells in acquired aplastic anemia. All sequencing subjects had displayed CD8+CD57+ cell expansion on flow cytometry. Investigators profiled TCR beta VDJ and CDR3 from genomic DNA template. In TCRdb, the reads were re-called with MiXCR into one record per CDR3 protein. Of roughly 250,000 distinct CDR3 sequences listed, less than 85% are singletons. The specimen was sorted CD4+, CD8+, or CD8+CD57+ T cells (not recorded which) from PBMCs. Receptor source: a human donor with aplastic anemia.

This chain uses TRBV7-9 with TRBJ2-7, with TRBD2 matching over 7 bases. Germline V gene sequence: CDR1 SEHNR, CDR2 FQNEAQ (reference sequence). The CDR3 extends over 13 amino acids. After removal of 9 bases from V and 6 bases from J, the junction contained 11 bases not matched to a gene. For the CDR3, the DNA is TGTGCCAGTAGTATAGCTAGCGGAGCCGAGCAGTACGTC. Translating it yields CASSIASGAEQYV.

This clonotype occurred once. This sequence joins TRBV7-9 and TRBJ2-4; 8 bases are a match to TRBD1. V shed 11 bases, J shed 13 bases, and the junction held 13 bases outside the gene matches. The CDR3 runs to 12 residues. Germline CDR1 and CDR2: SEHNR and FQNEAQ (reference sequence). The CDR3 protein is CAGQGAGNTQYF. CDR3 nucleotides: TGTGCCGGACAGGGAGCTGGGAACACCCAGTACTTC.

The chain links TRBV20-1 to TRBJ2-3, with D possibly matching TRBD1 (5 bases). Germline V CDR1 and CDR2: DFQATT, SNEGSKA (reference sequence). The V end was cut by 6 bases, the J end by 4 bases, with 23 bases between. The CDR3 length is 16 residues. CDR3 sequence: CSASPWGRKIADTQYF. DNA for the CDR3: TGCAGTGCCAGTCCTTGGGGCCGCAAGATAGCAGATACGCAGTATTTT.

CDR3 region: CASSYSDGQGQPQHF. The CDR3 bases are TGTGCCAGCAGTTACTCGGACGGGCAGGGTCAGCCCCAGCATTTT. This rearrangement joins TRBV6-5 to TRBJ1-5, with D perhaps matching TRBD1 (5 bases). V lost 0 bases, J lost 6 bases, and 12 bases lay in between. The CDR3 runs to 15 residues. Looked up from germline, CDR1 is MNHEY and CDR2 is SVGAGI.

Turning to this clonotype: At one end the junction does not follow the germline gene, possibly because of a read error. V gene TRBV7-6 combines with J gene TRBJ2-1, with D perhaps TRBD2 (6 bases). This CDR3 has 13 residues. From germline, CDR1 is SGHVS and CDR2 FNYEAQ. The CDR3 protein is CASSEGGINEEFF. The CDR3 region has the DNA TGTGCCAGCAGCGAAGGCGGGATCAATGAGGAGTTCTTT.

CDR3 in DNA: TGCAGTGCTGATCGACAGGGGGTATCTGGGGCCAACGTCCTGACTTTC. It is translated as CSADRQGVSGANVLTF. The chain combines TRBV20-1 with TRBJ2-6; 9 positions match TRBD1. Trimming at V came to 5 bases and at J to 1 base, leaving 6 bases not matched to a gene. This CDR3 has 16 residues. Per the germline V gene, CDR1 is DFQATT and CDR2 is SNEGSKA (reference sequence).

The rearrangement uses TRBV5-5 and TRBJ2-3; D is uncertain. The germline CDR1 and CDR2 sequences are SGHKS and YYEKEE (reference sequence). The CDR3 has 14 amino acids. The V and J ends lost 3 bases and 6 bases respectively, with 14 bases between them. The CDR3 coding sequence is TGTGCCAGCAGCTCAAGGTGTTGTCCCGATACGCAGTATTTT. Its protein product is CASSSRCCPDTQYF. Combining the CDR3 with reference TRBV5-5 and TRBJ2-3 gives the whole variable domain DAGVTQSPTHLIKTRGQQVTLRCSPISGHKSVSWYQQVLGQGPQFIFQYYEKEERGRGNFPDRFSARQFPNYSSELNVNALLLGDSALYLCASSSRCCPDTQYFGPGTRLTVL.

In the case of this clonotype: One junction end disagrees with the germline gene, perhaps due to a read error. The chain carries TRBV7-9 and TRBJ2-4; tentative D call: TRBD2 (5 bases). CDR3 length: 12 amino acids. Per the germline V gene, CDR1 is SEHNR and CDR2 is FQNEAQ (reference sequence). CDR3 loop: CASGGAGSGGNF. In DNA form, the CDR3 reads TGTGCCAGCGGAGGTGCTGGGAGCGGTGGGAACTTC.

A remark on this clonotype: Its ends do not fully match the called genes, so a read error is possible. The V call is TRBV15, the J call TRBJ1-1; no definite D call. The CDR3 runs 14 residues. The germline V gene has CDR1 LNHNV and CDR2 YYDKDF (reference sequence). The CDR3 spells CATSLGGEQDDEYF. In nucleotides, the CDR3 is TGTGCCACCAGCTTAGGCGGCGAGCAAGATGACGAGTACTTC.

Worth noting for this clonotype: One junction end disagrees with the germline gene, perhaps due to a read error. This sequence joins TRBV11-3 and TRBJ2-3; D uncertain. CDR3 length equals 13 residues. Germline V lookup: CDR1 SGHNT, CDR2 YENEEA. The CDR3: CATSIDLKDTQYF. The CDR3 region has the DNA TGTGCCACCAGCATAGACCTGAAGGATACGCAGTATTTT. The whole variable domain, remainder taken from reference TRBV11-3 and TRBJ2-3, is EAGVVQSPRYKIIEKKQPVAFWCNPISGHNTLYWYLQNLGQGPELLIRYENEEAVDDSQLPKDRFSAERLKGVDSTLKIQPAELGDSAVYLCATSIDLKDTQYFGPGTRLTVL.

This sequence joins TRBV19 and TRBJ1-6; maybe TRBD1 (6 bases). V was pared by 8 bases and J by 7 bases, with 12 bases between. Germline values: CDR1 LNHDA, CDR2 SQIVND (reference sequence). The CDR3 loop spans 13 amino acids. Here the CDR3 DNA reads TGTGCCAGTCGTGGGGGGCGGAATTCACCCCTCCACTTT. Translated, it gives CASRGGRNSPLHF.

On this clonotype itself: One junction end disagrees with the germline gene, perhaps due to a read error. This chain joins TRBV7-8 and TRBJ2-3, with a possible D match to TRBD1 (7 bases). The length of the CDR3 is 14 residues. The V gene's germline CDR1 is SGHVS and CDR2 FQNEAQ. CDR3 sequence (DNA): TGTGCCAGCAGCTTAGCCGGAGGGGGCTATGGTCAAGATTTT. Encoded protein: CASSLAGGGYGQDF. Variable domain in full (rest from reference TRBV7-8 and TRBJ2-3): GAGVSQSPRYKVAKRGQDVALRCDPISGHVSLFWYQQALGQGPEFLTYFQNEAQLDKSGLPSDRFFAERPEGSVSTLKIQRTQQEDSAVYLCASSLAGGGYGQDFGPGTRLTVL.

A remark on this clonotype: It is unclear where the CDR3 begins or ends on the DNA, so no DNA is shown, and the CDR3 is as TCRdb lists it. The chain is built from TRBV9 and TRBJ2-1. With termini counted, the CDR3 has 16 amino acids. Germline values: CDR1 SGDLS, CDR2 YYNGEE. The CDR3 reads CASSLQPDTQYFEQFF.

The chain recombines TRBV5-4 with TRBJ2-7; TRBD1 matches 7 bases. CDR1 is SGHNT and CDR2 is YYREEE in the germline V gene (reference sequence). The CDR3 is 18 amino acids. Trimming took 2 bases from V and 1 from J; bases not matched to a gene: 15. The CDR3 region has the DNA TGTGCCAGCAGCTTACCGGGACACGGGACAGCCCTTTCCTACGAGCAGTACGTC. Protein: CASSLPGHGTALSYEQYV.

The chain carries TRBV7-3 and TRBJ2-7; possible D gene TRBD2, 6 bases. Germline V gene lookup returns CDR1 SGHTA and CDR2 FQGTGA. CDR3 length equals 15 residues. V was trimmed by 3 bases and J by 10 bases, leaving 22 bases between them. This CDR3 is CASSFQESGGSDQYF. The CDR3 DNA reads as TGTGCCAGCAGCTTTCAAGAGAGCGGAGGGAGCGATCAGTACTTC.

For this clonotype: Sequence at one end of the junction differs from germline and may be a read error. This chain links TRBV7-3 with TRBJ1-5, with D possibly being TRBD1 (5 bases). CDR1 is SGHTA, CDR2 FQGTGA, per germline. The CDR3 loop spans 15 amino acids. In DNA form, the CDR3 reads TGTGCCAGCAGCGTAGGGGTCACCAGAAATCAGCACCAGCATTTT. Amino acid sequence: CASSVGVTRNQHQHF.

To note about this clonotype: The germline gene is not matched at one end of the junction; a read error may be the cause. DNA for the CDR3: TGTGCCAGCAGCGAATGGGGAGTCACAGAGACGCAGTACTTT. It yields the protein CASSEWGVTETQYF. J is TRBJ2-3 and V is TRBV25-1, with a weak D call TRBD2 (5 bases). The CDR3 spans 14 residues. Per germline, CDR1 MGHDK and CDR2 SYGVNS.